This T cell receptor (beta chain) was found in a study of CXCR3-negative and CXCR3-positive naive CD8 T cells. The overall study: For each library, about 1.5 +/- 0.3 million TRB reads were obtained, about 135 million in total. General study findings and limits: Unlike memory cells, which differed, naive CXCR3-negative and CXCR3-positive cells had similar TRBV-TRBJ usage. Naive cells that were CXCR3-positive had more hydrophobic TRB CDR3s (compared with CXCR3-negative naive cells). Whereas both naive subsets had comparably high diversity, memory CD8+ cells had much lower diversity. CD5 surface expression was similar among naive subsets, and TCR strength was estimated by inference from TRB CDR3 properties.

The TRB libraries of cDNA were built by UMI-labeled 5' RACE. TCRdb processed the 5' RACE reads again and assigns one entry to each CDR3 protein, with no DNA. Recorded for this sample: approximately 100,000 distinct CDR3 sequences. Germline CDR1 and CDR2: SEHNR and FQNEAQ (reference sequence). The CDR3 has 13 residues. About this clonotype: No antigen is known for it.

The sample consisted of naive CXCR3+ CD8+ T cells from blood. The subset: CD45RO-CCR7+CD27+CD95- naive CD8+ T cells expressing CXCR3 (TNR3+). The V gene is TRBV7-9, the J gene TRBJ2-1. This clonotype was sampled from a human donor in good health. Some clones in this sample may be carry-over from other donors' samples. CDR3 residues: CASSPSGGFEQFF. Combining the CDR3 with reference TRBV7-9 and TRBJ2-1 gives the whole variable domain DTGVSQNPRHKITKRGQNVTFRCDPISEHNRLYWYRQTLGQGPEFLTYFQNEAQLEKSRLLSDRFSAERPKGSFSTLEIQRTEQGDSAMYLCASSPSGGFEQFFGPGTRLTVL.